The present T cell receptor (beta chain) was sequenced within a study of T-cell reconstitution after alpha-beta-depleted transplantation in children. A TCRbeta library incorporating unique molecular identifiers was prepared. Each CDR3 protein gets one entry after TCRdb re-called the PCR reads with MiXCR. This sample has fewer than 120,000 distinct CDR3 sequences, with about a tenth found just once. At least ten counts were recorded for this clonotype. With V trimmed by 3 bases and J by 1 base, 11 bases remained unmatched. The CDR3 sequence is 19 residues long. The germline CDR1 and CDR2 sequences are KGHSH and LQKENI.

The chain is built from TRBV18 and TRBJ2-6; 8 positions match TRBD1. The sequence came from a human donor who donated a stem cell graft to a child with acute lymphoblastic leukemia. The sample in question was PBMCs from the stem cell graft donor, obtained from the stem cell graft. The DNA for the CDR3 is TGTGCCAGCTCACCTCTGATAGGGACAGGATCTTCTGGGGCCAACGTCCTGACTTTC. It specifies CASSPLIGTGSSGANVLTF.